This TCR beta chain was recorded in a study of blood T cell repertoires in COVID-19. Study-level information: COVID-19 samples, acute and convalescent, were from the United States, Italy and Spain.

Assay used: immunoSEQ multiplex PCR; TCRdb lists only in-frame clones, some missing. The sample includes 50,000 to 65,000 clones, about 83% of them seen just once. Sequenced sample: peripheral blood. The receptor comes from a man between 35 and 55 years old with active COVID-19.

In DNA form, the CDR3 reads TGTGCCAGCAGCCCATGGACTAGCGGGACCAACACCGGGGAGCTGTTTTTT. Its translation: CASSPWTSGTNTGELFF. The rearrangement joins TRBV3-1 (or the pseudogene TRBV3-2) to TRBJ2-2; 12 positions match TRBD2. CDR1 and CDR2 (germline): LGHDT, YNNKEL (reference sequence). V lost 4 bases and J lost 2; bases outside the gene matches: 5. The CDR3 extends over 17 amino acids.